Below are 22 T cell receptor beta chains sequenced from a single sample in a study of blood T cell repertoires in COVID-19. Sequencing used immunoSEQ multiplex PCR; TCRdb keeps in-frame clones, though not all of them. Altogether about 26,000 clones are present, around nine tenths being singletons, with the ten largest covering about 13%. Sequencing was done on a sample of peripheral blood. These receptors came from a human donor in a cohort sampled during active COVID-19. The donor label of this sample is uncertain.

The chain couples TRBV18 to TRBJ2-7, with 10 bases identical to TRBD1. Looked up from germline, CDR1 is KGHSH and CDR2 is LQKENI. The CDR3 sequence is 14 residues long. The trim removed 6 bases at V and 7 bases at J, leaving 9 bases unmatched. The CDR3 coding sequence is TGTGCCAGCTCCCTCGGGACAGGGGTGAGAGAGCAGTACTTC. It is translated as CASSLGTGVREQYF. The whole variable domain, filled in from reference TRBV18 and TRBJ2-7, reads NAGVMQNPRHLVRRRGQEARLRCSPMKGHSHVYWYRQLPEEGLKFMVYLQKENIIDESGMPKERFSAEFPKEGPSILRIQQVVRGDSAAYFCASSLGTGVREQYFGPGTRLTVT.

The V call is TRBV5-1, the J call TRBJ2-5; the match to TRBD1 covers 9 bases. Germline V gives CDR1 SGHRS, CDR2 YFSETQ. V gave up 5 bases and J gave up 5 bases; unmatched junction bases: 7. This CDR3 spans 14 amino acids. The CDR3 spells CASRGQGLGETQYF. DNA for the CDR3: TGCGCCAGCAGGGGACAGGGCCTCGGGGAGACCCAGTACTTC.

The gene calls are TRBV7-9 and TRBJ2-7, with a possible D match to TRBD2 (6 bases). Trimming removed 3 bases at V and 0 bases at J, with 15 bases between. CDR3 length equals 16 residues. CDR1 is SEHNR, CDR2 FQNEAQ, per germline (reference sequence). CDR3 amino acids: CASSLPGGGVSYEQYF. As DNA, the CDR3 is TGTGCCAGCAGCTTGCCCGGTGGAGGGGTCTCCTACGAGCAGTACTTC.

The J gene is TRBJ2-5, the V gene TRBV6-5; 7 nucleotides align to TRBD2. V gave up 7 bases and J gave up 10 bases; unmatched junction bases: 15. The V gene's germline CDR1 is MNHEY and CDR2 SVGAGI. This CDR3 has 14 residues. CDR3 sequence: CASTNSPGQRDQYF. In nucleotides, the CDR3 is TGTGCCAGCACCAACTCCCCGGGCCAGCGGGACCAGTACTTC.

The chain couples TRBV28 to TRBJ2-2, with 8 bases matching TRBD1. Germline CDR1 MDHEN, CDR2 SYDVKM. The V and J ends lost 5 bases and 4 bases, in that order; junction bases with no gene match: 3. This CDR3 comprises 14 residues. This chain's CDR3 is CASSTTGGTGELFF. The CDR3 region has the DNA TGTGCCAGCAGTACCACAGGGGGCACCGGGGAGCTGTTTTTT.

V is TRBV19 and J is TRBJ1-2, with D tentatively TRBD1 (5 bases). Trimming shortened V by 8 bases and J by 0 bases, and 19 bases separated the two germline ends. This CDR3 has 16 amino acids. CDR1 and CDR2 from the germline V gene are LNHDA and SQIVND (reference sequence). The CDR3 bases are TGTGCCAGTGCCTCCGGGGGGTACGATTCTAACTATGGCTACACCTTC. It yields the protein CASASGGYDSNYGYTF.

The chain is built from TRBV9 and TRBJ2-1, with D maybe TRBD1 (5 bases). Germline V CDR1 and CDR2: SGDLS, YYNGEE. The V gene lost 0 bases and the J gene lost 12 bases, with 16 bases spanning the gap. The CDR3 has 14 residues. In DNA, the CDR3 is TGTGCCAGCAGCGTAGTAGGGGCTTCCAATAGGCAGTTCTTC. Protein sequence: CASSVVGASNRQFF.

This chain uses TRBV7-6 with TRBJ2-3; D possibly corresponds to TRBD1 (6 bases). Germline V gives CDR1 SGHVS, CDR2 FNYEAQ. The CDR3 consists of 15 residues. V lost 2 bases to trimming and J lost 2 bases, with 11 bases between them. CDR3 region: CASSLWGPNTDTQYF. The CDR3 DNA sequence: TGTGCCAGCAGCTTATGGGGGCCTAACACAGATACGCAGTATTTT.

The genes are TRBV27 and TRBJ1-4, with D unresolved. The V end was cut by 10 bases, the J end by 2 bases, with 11 bases between. The CDR3 has 13 amino acids. The germline CDR1 and CDR2 sequences are MNHEY and SMNVEV (reference sequence). CDR3 in DNA: TGTGCCACCTCGGGGAATACTAATGAAAAACTGTTTTTT. It codes for CATSGNTNEKLFF.

DNA for the CDR3: TGTGCCAGCAGCGAAAGGGACAGGTCTTTGGCTAATGAAAAACTGTTTTTT. Its protein product is CASSERDRSLANEKLFF. The chain is built from TRBV11-2 and TRBJ1-4; 8 nucleotides align to TRBD1. J lost 3 bases, V lost 5 bases, and 11 bases had no gene match. The CDR3 is 17 residues long. Germline V gene data show CDR1 as SGHAT and CDR2 as FQNNGV. Supplemented by reference TRBV11-2 and TRBJ1-4, the full variable domain reads EAGVAQSPRYKIIEKRQSVAFWCNPISGHATLYWYQQILGQGPKLLIQFQNNGVVDDSQLPKDRFSAERLKGVDSTLKIQPAKLEDSAVYLCASSERDRSLANEKLFFGSGTQLSVL.

The chain has TRBV24-1 and TRBJ1-1, with D possibly TRBD1 on 6 matching bases. CDR3 size: 13 residues. V lost 3 bases and J lost 10, with 14 bases in between. In germline, CDR1 is KGHDR, CDR2 SFDVKD. CDR3 DNA sequence: TGTGCCACCAGTGATCGGGGACAATTTCGAGCTTTCTTT. It is translated as CATSDRGQFRAFF.

This clone is classed as medium-sized. The rearrangement links TRBV6-6 to TRBJ1-5; maybe TRBD1 (6 bases). This CDR3 is built from 14 residues. Germline V gene lookup returns CDR1 MNHNY and CDR2 SVGAGI (reference sequence). V was clipped by 2 bases and J by 9 bases, with 14 bases between them. In DNA, the CDR3 is TGTGCCAGCAGTTACGGGCAGGGGACCATGCCCCAGCATTTT. This sequence encodes CASSYGQGTMPQHF.

The rearrangement joins TRBV29-1 to TRBJ2-6, with D unresolved. CDR1 SQVTM and CDR2 ANQGSEA come from the germline V gene. V lost 8 bases and J 9 bases, leaving 11 bases between the germline ends. The CDR3 is made up of 11 amino acids. CDR3: CSSRSGNVLTF. The CDR3 bases are TGCAGCTCCCGATCGGGCAACGTCCTGACTTTC. The complete variable domain, with remaining parts taken from reference TRBV29-1 and TRBJ2-6, reads SAVISQKPSRDICQRGTSLTIQCQVDSQVTMMFWYRQQPGQSLTLIATANQGSEATYESGFVIDKFPISRPNLTFSTLTVSNMSPEDSSIYLCSSRSGNVLTFGAGSRLTVL.

The chain is built from TRBV7-5 and TRBJ1-2; the listed D gene, TRBD1, was not tested against the DNA. TRBV7-5 is shown as a pseudogene. CDR3 length: 15 residues. The CDR3 region has the DNA TGTGCCAGAAGCTTATACGGACAGCCCTTCTATGGCTACACCTTC. It translates to CARSLYGQPFYGYTF.

CDR3 residues: CASSRDANPGYEQYF. CDR3 in DNA: TGTGCCAGCAGCCGAGATGCCAATCCAGGCTACGAGCAGTACTTC. The chain couples TRBV7-6 to TRBJ2-7; D remains ambiguous. Trimming shortened V by 5 bases and J by 3 bases, and 17 bases separated the two germline ends. Germline CDR1 SGHVS, CDR2 FNYEAQ. This CDR3 is 15 amino acids long.

This sequence joins TRBV2 and TRBJ1-2, with 7 bases identical to TRBD1. The CDR3 runs to 16 residues. V was clipped by 6 bases and J by 1 base; unmatched bases: 11. Germline CDR1 and CDR2: SNHLY and FYNNEI. As DNA, the CDR3 is TGTGCCAGCAGGGGTGATAGGACAGGCATTAACTATGGCTACACCTTC. The encoded protein is CASRGDRTGINYGYTF.

This clone was seen more than once but under ten times. The chain joins TRBV18 to TRBJ1-2, with a weak D call TRBD1 (6 bases). The CDR3 spans 15 residues. From germline, CDR1 is KGHSH and CDR2 LQKENI. Trimming took 3 bases from V and 4 from J, leaving 15 bases between them. The CDR3 loop reads CASSPTGSLAYGYTF. For the CDR3, the DNA is TGTGCCAGCTCACCCACAGGGTCGCTAGCCTATGGCTACACCTTC.

This chain joins TRBV18 and TRBJ2-5, with 7 bases that match TRBD1. CDR1 and CDR2 (germline): KGHSH, LQKENI. This CDR3 has 13 amino acids. V lost 6 bases and J lost 4; bases outside the gene matches: 5. The CDR3 region has the DNA TGTGCCAGCTCTCAGGGGGTCTCAGAGACCCAGTACTTC. This translates into CASSQGVSETQYF.

The table lists this clone with a few counts. The rearrangement uses TRBV7-2 and TRBJ2-7; 9 bases agree with TRBD1. The CDR3 length is 13 residues. Unmatched junction bases numbered 3, after V lost 4 bases and J lost 5 bases. Germline CDR1 reads SGHTA; CDR2 reads FQGNSA. The CDR3 sequence: CASSSGQGNEQYF. CDR3 in DNA: TGTGCCAGCAGCTCCGGACAGGGGAACGAGCAGTACTTC.

V is TRBV6-5 and J is TRBJ1-5; maybe TRBD1 (6 bases). The CDR3 extends over 13 amino acids. Looked up from germline, CDR1 is MNHEY and CDR2 is SVGAGI. The V end lost 8 bases, the J end lost 3 bases, and 11 bases lay between the germline ends. This chain's CDR3 is CASENRVNQPQHF. CDR3 nucleotide sequence: TGTGCCAGCGAAAACAGGGTCAATCAGCCCCAGCATTTT.

The DNA of the CDR3 is TGTGCCAGCAGTCCCACGGGGGGGCCGTCAGATACGCAGTATTTT. Protein product: CASSPTGGPSDTQYF. The V call is TRBV6-6, the J call TRBJ2-3; TRBD2 matches 8 bases. J was trimmed by 4 bases and V by 5 bases; bases with no gene match: 8. From germline, CDR1 is MNHNY and CDR2 SVGAGI (reference sequence). This CDR3 has 15 residues.

The V call is TRBV4-2, the J call TRBJ2-3, with D uncertain. Trimming took 0 bases from V and 5 from J, leaving 9 bases between them. The germline CDR1 and CDR2 sequences are LGHNA and YNFKEQ. The CDR3 has 14 residues. The CDR3 DNA reads as TGTGCCAGCAGCCAAGAGGGCCCCCAAGATACGCAGTATTTT. Translating it yields CASSQEGPQDTQYF.